These 18 T cell receptor beta chains were all obtained from the same sample, sequenced in a study of somatic mutations in cytotoxic T cells in rheumatoid arthritis. The table came from immunoSEQ multiplex PCR; TCRdb's copy has only in-frame clones and leaves some out. The repertoire consists of around 18,000 clones, with approximately 75% occurring once and the leading ten covering around 15%. The specimen sequenced was CD8+ T cells sorted from blood. Receptors were obtained from an adult with rheumatoid arthritis.

This chain links TRBV10-3 with TRBJ1-1; D is perhaps TRBD1 (5 bases). This CDR3 contains 16 residues. Germline loops: CDR1 ENHRY, CDR2 SYGVKD. Trimming took off 2 bases at V and 0 bases at J, with 13 bases between the two ends. The CDR3 is CAISEPTVTMNTEAFF. The CDR3 nucleotides are TGTGCCATCAGTGAGCCGACAGTGACTATGAACACTGAAGCTTTCTTT.

This chain uses TRBV4-3 with TRBJ2-6; weak D call: TRBD2 (5 bases). CDR1 is LGHNA, CDR2 YSLEER, per germline. This CDR3 comprises 16 residues. V lost 0 bases to trimming and J lost 3 bases, with 9 bases between them. CDR3 bases: TGCGCCAGCAGCCAAGACACGGGGAGTGGGGCCAACGTCCTGACTTTC. Translated, it gives CASSQDTGSGANVLTF.

The genes are TRBV28 and TRBJ1-5, with a tentative D call TRBD1 (6 bases). In germline, CDR1 is MDHEN, CDR2 SYDVKM. CDR3 size: 14 residues. The ends were cut back, 3 bases at V and 1 base at J, with 7 bases in the middle. The CDR3 region is CASSFRGSNQPQHF. In DNA, the CDR3 is TGTGCCAGCAGTTTCAGGGGAAGCAATCAGCCCCAGCATTTT.

The chain has TRBV7-9 and TRBJ2-1, with a tentative D call TRBD2 (5 bases). V was clipped by 5 bases and J by 6 bases, with 17 bases between them. Germline-derived CDR1 and CDR2 are SEHNR and FQNEAQ (reference sequence). The CDR3 loop spans 15 amino acids. CDR3 DNA: TGTGCCAGCAGCCCCCCTGAGGGTCCTATCAATGAGCAGTTCTTC. Its protein product is CASSPPEGPINEQFF.

V and J are TRBV11-2 and TRBJ2-7, with D unresolved. Germline assignment: CDR1 SGHAT and CDR2 FQNNGV. The ends were cut back, 1 base at V and 1 base at J, with 5 bases in the middle. This CDR3 is built from 13 residues. The DNA for the CDR3 is TGTGCCAGCAGCTTAGGAGGTTCCTACGAGCAGTACTTC. Translated: CASSLGGSYEQYF.

There are a few counts of this clone. J is TRBJ2-3 and V is TRBV7-2; D remains ambiguous. Germline CDR1 and CDR2: SGHTA and FQGNSA. Trimming took off 1 base at V and 4 bases at J, with 9 bases between the two ends. The CDR3 is 14 amino acids. CDR3 protein: CASSLVGDADTQYF. The CDR3 DNA sequence: TGTGCCAGCAGCTTAGTTGGCGACGCAGATACGCAGTATTTT. Combining the CDR3 with reference TRBV7-2 and TRBJ2-3 gives the whole variable domain GAGVSQSPSNKVTEKGKDVELRCDPISGHTALYWYRQSLGQGLEFLIYFQGNSAPDKSGLPSDRFSAERTGGSVSTLTIQRTQQEDSAVYLCASSLVGDADTQYFGPGTRLTVL.

The gene calls are TRBV5-6 and TRBJ2-7; maybe TRBD2 (6 bases). CDR3 length equals 15 residues. Trimming pared 5 bases from V and 0 bases from J, leaving 15 bases between. Per the germline V gene, CDR1 is SGHDT and CDR2 is YYEEEE. CDR3 nucleotide sequence: TGTGCCAGCAGGGATAGCGGAAGAAGCTCCTACGAGCAGTACTTC. Translated, it gives CASRDSGRSSYEQYF.

This chain links TRBV7-8 with TRBJ1-1; D unresolved. The CDR3 length is 13 residues. Germline assignment: CDR1 SGHVS and CDR2 FQNEAQ. V dropped 1 base and J dropped 8 bases, with 11 bases sitting between them. CDR3 in DNA: TGTGCCAGCAGCTTAGTGCGCTCGCAAGAAGCTTTCTTT. Its translation: CASSLVRSQEAFF.

The chain combines TRBV27 with TRBJ2-1; D is undetermined. Germline assignment: CDR1 MNHEY and CDR2 SMNVEV (reference sequence). CDR3 length equals 15 residues. V dropped 4 bases and J dropped 3 bases, with 13 bases sitting between them. The CDR3 protein is CASSWSPASYNEQFF. The CDR3 nucleotides read TGTGCCAGCAGTTGGAGTCCGGCTAGCTACAATGAGCAGTTCTTC.

This clone was detected only a few times. The chain carries TRBV9 and TRBJ1-1; TRBD1 agrees at 7 bases. Germline V CDR1 and CDR2: SGDLS, YYNGEE. V trimming: 3 bases; J trimming: 6 bases; junction bases outside the gene matches: 17. This CDR3 spans 17 amino acids. The CDR3 here is CASSDQREGTAGAEAFF. The CDR3 DNA reads TGTGCCAGCAGCGACCAGCGTGAAGGGACAGCCGGCGCTGAAGCTTTCTTT.

The CDR3 DNA sequence: TGTGCCAGCAAGATAGGGGGAGCTGGAAACACCATATATTTT. Its translation is CASKIGGAGNTIYF. The rearrangement links TRBV5-4 to TRBJ1-3, with D possibly being TRBD1 (6 bases). The CDR3 is 14 residues long. The ends were cut back, 6 bases at V and 2 bases at J, with 12 bases in the middle. The germline CDR1 and CDR2 sequences are SGHNT and YYREEE (reference sequence).

CDR3 DNA: TGCGCCAGCAGCCAAGAGGGGGGACTAGCGGGGGGGCTTACCTACGAGCAGTACTTC. Translated: CASSQEGGLAGGLTYEQYF. The rearrangement joins TRBV4-3 to TRBJ2-7; TRBD2 matches at 16 bases. Germline loops: CDR1 LGHNA, CDR2 YSLEER. V shed 0 bases and J 2 bases; nucleotides not matched to a gene: 7. The CDR3 loop spans 19 amino acids.

The chain joins TRBV4-3 to TRBJ2-3, with D perhaps TRBD1 or TRBD2 (5 bases each). CDR3 size: 16 residues. Trimming cost V 2 bases and J 0 bases, with 12 bases left between them. CDR1 LGHNA and CDR2 YSLEER come from the germline V gene. Here the CDR3 DNA reads TGCGCCAGCAGCCAACTACCGGGACCAAGCACAGATACGCAGTATTTT. Protein sequence: CASSQLPGPSTDTQYF.

The chain is built from TRBV11-3 and TRBJ2-5, with D unresolved. Trimming took 3 bases from V and 2 from J, leaving 7 bases between them. CDR1 SGHNT and CDR2 YENEEA come from the germline V gene. The CDR3 spans 13 residues. The CDR3 sequence: CASSFASQETQYF. DNA of the CDR3: TGTGCCAGCAGCTTCGCAAGTCAAGAGACCCAGTACTTC.

The genes are TRBV4-3 and TRBJ1-2; D is undetermined. CDR3 length: 14 residues. The germline CDR1 and CDR2 sequences are LGHNA and YSLEER. Trimming removed 0 bases at V and 4 bases at J, with 9 bases between. CDR3: CASSQDPGGYGYTF. CDR3 DNA: TGCGCCAGCAGCCAAGATCCGGGAGGCTATGGCTACACCTTC.

The chain recombines TRBV25-1 with TRBJ1-4; D gene ambiguous. This CDR3 contains 17 residues. Germline V lookup: CDR1 MGHDK, CDR2 SYGVNS. Trimming removed 0 bases at V and 2 bases at J, with 13 bases between. This CDR3 reads CASSEYKGIGTNEKLFF. In nucleotides, the CDR3 is TGTGCCAGCAGTGAATATAAAGGCATAGGGACTAATGAAAAACTGTTTTTT.

This rearrangement joins TRBV5-6 to TRBJ2-1; weak D call: TRBD2 (5 bases). This CDR3 has 14 amino acids. The V end lost 4 bases, the J end lost 0 bases, and 8 bases lay between the germline ends. CDR1 is SGHDT and CDR2 is YYEEEE in the germline V gene. CDR3 coding DNA: TGTGCCAGCAGCCTAGGGAGCTCCTACAATGAGCAGTTCTTC. Translation gives CASSLGSSYNEQFF.

V is TRBV19 and J is TRBJ2-1; D is uncertain. The CDR3 consists of 15 residues. Trimming shortened V by 3 bases and J by 5 bases, and 14 bases separated the two germline ends. Germline assignment: CDR1 LNHDA and CDR2 SQIVND (reference sequence). The CDR3 loop reads CASSIAILSNNEQFF. In DNA, the CDR3 is TGTGCCAGTAGTATCGCCATCCTATCAAACAATGAGCAGTTCTTC. Full variable domain (rest looked up from reference TRBV19 and TRBJ2-1): DGGITQSPKYLFRKEGQNVTLSCEQNLNHDAMYWYRQDPGQGLRLIYYSQIVNDFQKGDIAEGYSVSREKKESFPLTVTSAQKNPTAFYLCASSIAILSNNEQFFGPGTRLTVL.